The source of this TCR beta chain is a study of blood T cell repertoires in COVID-19. Study-level information: Whether acute or convalescent, the COVID-19 samples came from the United States, Italy and Spain. Nucleic acid was either cDNA or gDNA, and it came from T cells, B-cell-depleted T cells, or PBMCs.

Per the authors' pipeline: Reference gene primers were amplified, and this amplification served to estimate nucleated cell counts. Assay used: immunoSEQ multiplex PCR; TCRdb lists only in-frame clones, some missing. D and trimming come from the DNA, and the V and J calls and clone size come from that table. The sample has a few hundred thousand clones, roughly 90% seen once. Participants, about 18 to 90 years old, spanned around 26 US areas. What was sequenced was PBMCs or T cells enriched from blood (not recorded which). The clonotype originates from a woman between 45 and 60 years old in a cohort exposed to, infected with or recovered from COVID-19 (not recorded which).

The CDR3 loop reads CASSVRRDRGNTGELFF. The CDR3 nucleotides read TGTGCCAGCAGTGTACGTCGGGACAGGGGGAACACCGGGGAGCTGTTTTTT. J is TRBJ2-2 and V is TRBV9, with 10 bases fitting TRBD1. V trimming: 5 bases; J trimming: 1 base; junction bases outside the gene matches: 8. The CDR3 is made up of 17 amino acids. Germline loops: CDR1 SGDLS, CDR2 YYNGEE.